This T cell receptor beta chain was profiled in a study of blood T cells in healthy people across ages. For the second PCR, which ran for 7 to 11 cycles, a sample-barcoded 5' primer and a J-beta primer mix were used. Each CDR3 protein is one row after TCRdb ran MiXCR on the 5' RACE reads. Of about 640,000 distinct CDR3 sequences in the sample, under 70% were seen once. With respect to this clonotype: The DNA is left out, because the CDR3 cannot be placed on it with certainty; the CDR3 is given as TCRdb lists it.

The receptor was isolated from a man aged 55 to 69 in good health. Sample: blood.

CDR3 sequence reads: CASSLSSYNEQFFGELFF. The rearrangement joins TRBV27 to TRBJ2-2. Germline assignment: CDR1 MNHEY and CDR2 SMNVEV (reference sequence). The CDR3 length is 18 residues, termini included.